A selection of T cell receptor beta chains follows, all from one sample in a study of T cells after yellow fever vaccination. MiXCR was run by TCRdb on the 5' RACE reads, yielding one entry per CDR3 protein. The sample holds about 630,000 distinct CDR3 sequences; around an eighth are singletons and the top ten take around 14%. The sample was PBMCs, taken on the day of the yellow fever booster vaccination. The receptors shown here come from a man aged 25 to 40 who received the YFV17D yellow fever vaccine. CDR3s include the opening cysteine and the closing phenylalanine or tryptophan. Each record gives: D gene, clone size, V gene, J gene, CDR3 DNA, CDR3 protein. A D gene is named only where the DNA matches it firmly. Clone sizes are given selectively: once, few, many, or a class where the clone is expanded.

TRBD2	few	TRBV12-3/TRBV12-4	TRBJ2-1	TGTGCCAGCAGTTTAGTTGGACTAGCATATGAGCAGTTCTTC	CASSLVGLAYEQFF
TRBD2	many	TRBV5-1	TRBJ2-7	TGCGCCAGCAGCACTAGCGGAAGGAGCTCCTACGAGCAGTACTTC	CASSTSGRSSYEQYF
NA	NA	TRBV30	TRBJ1-5	TGTGCCTGGGGCGCGGGGGGAAATCAGCCCCAGCATTTT	CAWGAGGNQPQHF
NA	NA	TRBV11-2	TRBJ1-2	TGTGCCAGCAGCAACACCGCGAACTATGGCTACACCTTC	CASSNTANYGYTF
NA	few	TRBV7-9	TRBJ1-1	TGTGCCAGCAGCTTAGATATGGGCACTGAAGCTTTCTTT	CASSLDMGTEAFF
NA	few	TRBV6-1	TRBJ1-3	TGTGCCAGCACGGAGGGCCGACACTCTGGAAACACCATATATTTT	CASTEGRHSGNTIYF
NA	many	TRBV5-1	TRBJ2-1	TGCGCCAGCAGCTCCCACAATGAGCAGTTCTTC	CASSSHNEQFF
TRBD1	NA	TRBV9	TRBJ2-1	TGTGCCAGCAGCGTAGAGCCGACAGGGGTTGGTTATGAGCAGTTCTTC	CASSVEPTGVGYEQFF
NA	few	TRBV19	TRBJ1-2	TGTGCCAGTATGTCGGGGAACTATGGCTACACCTTC	CASMSGNYGYTF
NA	few	TRBV6-2/TRBV6-3	TRBJ2-7	TGTGCCAGCAGTTACCCGCTGGTCAAGTGGAAGGAAGGTCAGTACTTC	CASSYPLVKWKEGQYF
TRBD1	NA	TRBV20-1	TRBJ2-3	TGCAGTGCGCAGGGGGACGGAGGCACAGATACGCAGTATTTT	CSAQGDGGTDTQYF
TRBD2	NA	TRBV11-2	TRBJ2-1	TGTGCCAGCAGCTTAGCCGGGACTAGCGGGATAGAAGGGCAGTTCTTC	CASSLAGTSGIEGQFF
TRBD1	NA	TRBV2	TRBJ2-6	TGTGCCAGCAGAGGGACAGGGGGGTCTGGGGCCAACGTCCTGACTTTC	CASRGTGGSGANVLTF
NA	many	TRBV12-3/TRBV12-4	TRBJ1-4	TGTGCCAGCAGACAGGGACGGAAAAATGAAAAACTGTTTTTT	CASRQGRKNEKLFF
TRBD1	few	TRBV12-3/TRBV12-4	TRBJ1-1	TGTGCCAGCAGTTACGCCGGGACAGCGAACACTGAAGCTTTCTTT	CASSYAGTANTEAFF
NA	NA	TRBV11-2	TRBJ2-7	TGTGCCAGCAGCTTAACAGACGGGAAAAGTCACGAGCAGTACTTC	CASSLTDGKSHEQYF
NA	few	TRBV10-3	TRBJ2-1	TGTGCCGTCAGTGAGGCTAGGAATGAGCAGTTCTTC	CAVSEARNEQFF
NA	NA	TRBV28	TRBJ1-5	TGTGCCAGCAGCTTCCTCTTCGGACAACGCAATCAGCCCCAGCATTTT	CASSFLFGQRNQPQHF
TRBD1	NA	TRBV19	TRBJ2-1	TGTGCCAGTAATCCCGGACAGGGTATGAATGAGCAGTTCTTC	CASNPGQGMNEQFF
NA	NA	TRBV20-1	TRBJ1-2	TGCAGTGCTAGGACACCTAACTATGGCTACACCTTC	CSARTPNYGYTF
TRBD2	few	TRBV6-2/TRBV6-3	TRBJ2-1	TGTGCCAGCAGTTACTCCGGAGTAGCGGGTGATCCCAAGTTCTTC	CASSYSGVAGDPKFF
TRBD2	NA	TRBV11-1	TRBJ2-1	TGTGCCAGCAGCTTGGGTACGGGACTAGCCGTCTATGAGCAGTTCTTC	CASSLGTGLAVYEQFF
TRBD2	NA	TRBV27	TRBJ2-7	TGTGCCAGCAGTCCCCTAGCGGGAGGGATCAACGAGCAGTACTTC	CASSPLAGGINEQYF
NA	few	TRBV2	TRBJ2-7	TGTGCCAGCAGTGAAGCACTTTACGAGCAGTACTTC	CASSEALYEQYF
NA	few	TRBV20-1	TRBJ2-2	TGCAGTGCCCAAAAACAGGGTATCACCGGGGAGCTGTTTTTT	CSAQKQGITGELFF
NA	few	TRBV20-1	TRBJ1-6	TGCAGTGCTACTAGGGGCGTAGGACTTCCCCTCCACTTT	CSATRGVGLPLHF
NA	once	TRBV3-1	TRBJ2-7	TGTGCCAGCAGCCAATTCGGGGCCCGGCGGGTCGGCGAGCAGTACTTC	CASSQFGARRVGEQYF
TRBD1	NA	TRBV5-1	TRBJ1-2	TGCGCCAGCAGCTTTTCGTCCACCCAAACGAGACAGGGGAAGGGCTACACCTTC	CASSFSSTQTRQGKGYTF
TRBD2	NA	TRBV4-1	TRBJ2-7	TGCGCCAGCAGCCAAGAGCCTAGCGGGACCCTGAGCGAGCAGTACTTC	CASSQEPSGTLSEQYF
TRBD1	NA	TRBV6-1	TRBJ2-7	TGTGCCAGCGTCGGGACAGGGGACTACGAGCAGTACTTC	CASVGTGDYEQYF
TRBD2	NA	TRBV11-2	TRBJ2-1	TGTGCCAGCAGCTTGAGGAGGGCTAGCGGGACCAATGAGCAGTTCTTC	CASSLRRASGTNEQFF
NA	few	TRBV20-1	TRBJ2-7	TGCAGTGCTAGAGACCCGACTAAAACCCTCTACGAGCAGTACTTC	CSARDPTKTLYEQYF
NA	NA	TRBV6-6	TRBJ2-3	TGTGCCAGCAGTTCGCCCCGCACAGATACGCAGTATTTT	CASSSPRTDTQYF
TRBD1	few	TRBV28	TRBJ2-7	TGTGCCAGCTTCGGACAGGGCTCCTACGAGCAGTACTTC	CASFGQGSYEQYF
TRBD1	NA	TRBV30	TRBJ2-7	TGTGCCTCAGGGGGACGGTCTTTCTACGAGCAGTACTTC	CASGGRSFYEQYF
NA	few	TRBV15	TRBJ1-3	TGTGCCACCAGCAGAGCCAACAACATTGGGGGAAACACCATATATTTT	CATSRANNIGGNTIYF
NA	NA	TRBV7-6	TRBJ2-2	TGTGCCAGCAGCTCGTACGGGATGAGGACCGGGGAGCTGTTTTTT	CASSSYGMRTGELFF
NA	few	TRBV10-3	TRBJ2-5	TGTGCCATCAGCGCCCATCAAGAGACCCAGTACTTC	CAISAHQETQYF
TRBD1	few	TRBV7-2	TRBJ2-1	TGTGCCAGCAGGCCGCGTAGGGGGCTCCGTGCCTACAATGAGCAGTTCTTC	CASRPRRGLRAYNEQFF
NA	NA	TRBV7-8	TRBJ2-3	TGTGCCAGCAGCTTAGTACCACCCCCGGATACGCAGTATTTT	CASSLVPPPDTQYF
NA	few	TRBV20-1	TRBJ2-7	TGCAGTGCTGGGGTTAAGTCGGGTAGGAGAACCTACGAGCAGTACTTC	CSAGVKSGRRTYEQYF
TRBD2	few	TRBV3-1	TRBJ2-7	TGTGCCAGCAGCCAAGATAAGTCTAGCGGGTACGAGCAGTACTTC	CASSQDKSSGYEQYF
NA	many	TRBV29-1	TRBJ2-2	TGCAGCGTTGTCAAGAACACCGGGGAGCTGTTTTTT	CSVVKNTGELFF
NA	NA	TRBV7-2	TRBJ2-7	TGTGCCAGCAGCTTAGGGTTTATACCCTACGAGCAGTACTTC	CASSLGFIPYEQYF
NA	few	TRBV7-2	TRBJ1-1	TGTGCCAGCAGCTTATCGGGGCTCGGAGGCACTGAAGCTTTCTTT	CASSLSGLGGTEAFF
NA	many	TRBV29-1	TRBJ1-2	TGCAGCGTCCCTCAGGGGCAACGAAACTATGGCTACACCTTC	CSVPQGQRNYGYTF
NA	NA	TRBV12-3/TRBV12-4	TRBJ2-1	TGTGCCAGCTGTTTACTCGCTTGGGAGGAGTATTCCTACAATGAGCAGTTCTTC	CASCLLAWEEYSYNEQFF
NA	few	TRBV30	TRBJ1-1	TGTGCCTCTCAGGGAATTGCTGAAGCTTTCTTT	CASQGIAEAFF